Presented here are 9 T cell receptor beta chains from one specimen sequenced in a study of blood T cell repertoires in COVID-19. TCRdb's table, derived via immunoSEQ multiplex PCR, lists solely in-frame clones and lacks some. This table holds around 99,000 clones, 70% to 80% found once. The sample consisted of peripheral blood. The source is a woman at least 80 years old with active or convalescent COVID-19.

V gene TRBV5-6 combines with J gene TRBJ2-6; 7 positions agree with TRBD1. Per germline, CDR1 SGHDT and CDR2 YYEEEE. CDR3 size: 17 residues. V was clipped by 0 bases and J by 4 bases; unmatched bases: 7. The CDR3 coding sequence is TGTGCCAGCAGCTTGGTGGTAGGGGGCACCGGGGCCAACGTCCTGACTTTC. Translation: CASSLVVGGTGANVLTF.

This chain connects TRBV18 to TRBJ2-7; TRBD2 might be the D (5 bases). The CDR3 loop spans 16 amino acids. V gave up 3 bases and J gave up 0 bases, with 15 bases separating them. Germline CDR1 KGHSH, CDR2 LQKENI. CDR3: CASSPGGGLGSYEQYF. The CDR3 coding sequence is TGTGCCAGCTCACCGGGCGGAGGACTGGGCTCCTACGAGCAGTACTTC.

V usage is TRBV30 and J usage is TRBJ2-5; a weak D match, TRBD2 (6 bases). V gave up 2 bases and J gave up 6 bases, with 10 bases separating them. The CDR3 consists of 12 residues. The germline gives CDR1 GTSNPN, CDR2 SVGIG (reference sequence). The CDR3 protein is CAWSSTRQTQYF. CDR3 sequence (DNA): TGTGCCTGGAGTTCGACTAGGCAGACCCAGTACTTC.

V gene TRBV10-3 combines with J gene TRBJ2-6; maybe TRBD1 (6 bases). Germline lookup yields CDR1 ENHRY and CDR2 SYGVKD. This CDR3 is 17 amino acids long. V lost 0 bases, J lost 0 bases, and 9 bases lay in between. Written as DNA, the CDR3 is TGTGCCATCAGTGAGTCGTCAGGGGCCTCTGGGGCCAACGTCCTGACTTTC. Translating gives CAISESSGASGANVLTF.

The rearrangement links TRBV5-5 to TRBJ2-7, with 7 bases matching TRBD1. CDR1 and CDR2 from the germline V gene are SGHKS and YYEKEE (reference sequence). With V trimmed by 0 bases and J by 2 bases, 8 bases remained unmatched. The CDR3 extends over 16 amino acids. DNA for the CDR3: TGTGCCAGCAGCTTGGACTCGGGACAGATTACCTACGAGCAGTACTTC. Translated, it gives CASSLDSGQITYEQYF.

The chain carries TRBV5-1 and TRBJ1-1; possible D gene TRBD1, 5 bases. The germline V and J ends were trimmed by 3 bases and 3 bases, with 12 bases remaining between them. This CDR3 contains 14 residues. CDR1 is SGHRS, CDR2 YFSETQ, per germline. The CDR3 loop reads CASSWGTPDTEAFF. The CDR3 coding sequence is TGCGCCAGCAGCTGGGGCACCCCGGACACTGAAGCTTTCTTT.

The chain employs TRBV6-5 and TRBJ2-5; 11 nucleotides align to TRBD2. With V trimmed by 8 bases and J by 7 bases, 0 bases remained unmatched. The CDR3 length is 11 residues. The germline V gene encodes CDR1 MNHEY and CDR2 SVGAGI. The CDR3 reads CASGLAGTQYF. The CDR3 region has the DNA TGTGCCAGCGGACTAGCGGGGACCCAGTACTTC.

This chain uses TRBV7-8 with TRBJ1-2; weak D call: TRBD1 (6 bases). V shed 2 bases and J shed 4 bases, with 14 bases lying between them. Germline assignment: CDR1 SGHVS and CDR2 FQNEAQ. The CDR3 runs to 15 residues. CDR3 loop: CASSLQWGHLYGYTF. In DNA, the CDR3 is TGTGCCAGCAGCTTACAGTGGGGACACCTCTATGGCTACACCTTC.

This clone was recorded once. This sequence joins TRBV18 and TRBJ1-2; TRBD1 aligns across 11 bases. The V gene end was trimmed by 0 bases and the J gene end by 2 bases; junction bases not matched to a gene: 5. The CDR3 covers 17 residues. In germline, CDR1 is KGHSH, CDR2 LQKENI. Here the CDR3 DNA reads TGTGCCAGCTCACCACCGGGGGGACAGGGGGGAAACTATGGCTACACCTTC. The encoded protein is CASSPPGGQGGNYGYTF.